The 26 T cell receptor beta chains below all came from one sample that was sequenced in a study of blood T cell repertoires in COVID-19. The table came from immunoSEQ multiplex PCR; TCRdb's copy has only in-frame clones and leaves some out. The data show about 180,000 clones, around 85% seen once. Specimen: peripheral blood. Every receptor here comes from a man between 50 and 59 years old with active or convalescent COVID-19.

This chain uses TRBV10-3 with TRBJ2-7, with 7 bases lining up with TRBD1. This CDR3 is 16 amino acids long. The V gene end was trimmed by 6 bases and the J gene end by 2 bases; junction bases not matched to a gene: 13. Germline CDR1 and CDR2: ENHRY and SYGVKD. CDR3 amino acids: CAIREPGQKGTYEQYF. In DNA form, the CDR3 reads TGTGCCATCAGAGAACCGGGACAGAAGGGTACCTACGAGCAGTACTTC.

This clone appeared a few times. CDR3 DNA sequence: TGTGCCAGCAGAACCGCCGGGACAGCAATGGGCTACACCTTC. Its protein product is CASRTAGTAMGYTF. The chain links TRBV25-1 to TRBJ1-2; 7 positions match TRBD1. Unmatched junction bases numbered 12, after V lost 6 bases and J lost 8 bases. CDR1 and CDR2 from the germline V gene are MGHDK and SYGVNS. The CDR3 length is 14 residues.

The chain couples TRBV6-5 to TRBJ2-2; 10 bases match TRBD1. The CDR3 is 14 residues long. CDR1 and CDR2 (germline): MNHEY, SVGAGI. J gave up 6 bases and V 7 bases, and 5 bases lay outside the gene matches. CDR3 amino acids: CASIGQGGPGELFF. As DNA, the CDR3 is TGTGCCAGCATCGGACAGGGGGGGCCCGGGGAGCTGTTTTTT.

This chain connects TRBV7-9 to TRBJ2-7, with TRBD2 matching 7 bases. V shed 5 bases, J shed 4 bases, and the junction held 5 bases outside the gene matches. CDR3 length equals 13 residues. Germline values: CDR1 SEHNR, CDR2 FQNEAQ (reference sequence). The CDR3 region has the DNA TGTGCCAGCAGCCCCCGGGAGGTTTACGAGCAGTACTTC. It encodes CASSPREVYEQYF.

The chain couples TRBV5-1 to TRBJ2-7; 9 bases agree with TRBD1. In germline, CDR1 is SGHRS, CDR2 YFSETQ. The CDR3 loop spans 15 amino acids. V trimming: 0 bases; J trimming: 5 bases; junction bases outside the gene matches: 6. This chain's CDR3 is CASSLEQGAIHEQYF. CDR3 sequence (DNA): TGCGCCAGCAGCTTGGAACAGGGGGCCATCCACGAGCAGTACTTC.

The rearrangement links TRBV5-1 to TRBJ2-7; D is possibly TRBD1 (6 bases). Deletions cut 4 bases from V and 5 bases from J, with 16 bases between. The CDR3 length is 14 residues. The germline V gene has CDR1 SGHRS and CDR2 YFSETQ. The CDR3 DNA reads TGCGCCAGCAGCCCGACGGACAGTATGGACGAGCAGTACTTC. As protein: CASSPTDSMDEQYF.

This chain's CDR3 is CASSADRPKNSNQPQHF. The CDR3 bases are TGTGCCAGCAGTGCCGACAGACCTAAGAATAGCAATCAGCCCCAGCATTTT. This chain joins TRBV6-4 and TRBJ1-5; maybe TRBD1 (5 bases). The V gene lost 4 bases and the J gene lost 0 bases, with 16 bases spanning the gap. The V gene's germline CDR1 is MRHNA and CDR2 SNTAGT. The CDR3 length is 17 residues.

The rearrangement joins TRBV10-3 to TRBJ1-2, with D possibly matching TRBD1 (6 bases). Germline-derived CDR1 and CDR2 are ENHRY and SYGVKD. V dropped 3 bases and J dropped 4 bases, with 15 bases sitting between them. The CDR3 is made up of 15 amino acids. CDR3 amino acids: CAISDLPTGSYGYTF. CDR3 nucleotides: TGTGCCATCAGTGATCTTCCTACAGGGTCCTATGGCTACACCTTC.

CDR3 loop: CASGLVLTLDSYGYTF. The CDR3 bases are TGTGCTAGTGGTTTGGTACTAACGCTTGACAGCTATGGCTACACCTTC. V gene TRBV12-5 combines with J gene TRBJ1-2; tentatively, D is TRBD1 (5 bases). The germline V and J ends were trimmed by 0 bases and 4 bases, with 15 bases remaining between them. Looked up from germline, CDR1 is LGHNT and CDR2 is FRNRAP. There are 16 residues in the CDR3.

A single count supports this clone. The V call is TRBV28, the J call TRBJ1-2, with 10 nucleotides matching TRBD1. V trimming: 5 bases; J trimming: 4 bases; junction bases outside the gene matches: 7. Per germline, CDR1 MDHEN and CDR2 SYDVKM. The CDR3 loop spans 15 amino acids. The CDR3 DNA follows: TGTGCCAGCAGTCGGCCGACAGGGGGCGGCTATGGCTACACCTTC. This encodes CASSRPTGGGYGYTF.

This clone was seen a few times. V and J are TRBV19 and TRBJ1-2; D not certain. Trimming left V 7 bases short and J 1 base short, with 13 bases between. The CDR3 runs 14 residues. Looked up from germline, CDR1 is LNHDA and CDR2 is SQIVND (reference sequence). CDR3 protein: CASTATEDNYGYTF. In DNA, the CDR3 is TGTGCCAGTACTGCCACTGAGGATAACTATGGCTACACCTTC.

V usage is TRBV11-2 and J usage is TRBJ2-5, with TRBD2 matching over 10 bases. The CDR3 covers 17 residues. J gave up 5 bases and V 1 base, and 10 bases lay outside the gene matches. The germline V gene encodes CDR1 SGHAT and CDR2 FQNNGV. CDR3 in amino acids: CASSLVGAGGPRETQYF. In nucleotides, the CDR3 is TGTGCCAGCAGCTTAGTCGGAGCGGGGGGGCCGCGGGAGACCCAGTACTTC.

This sequence joins TRBV24-1 and TRBJ1-2; perhaps TRBD1 as D (6 bases). V was trimmed by 3 bases and J by 1 base, leaving 20 bases between them. The CDR3 has 18 amino acids. Germline lookup yields CDR1 KGHDR and CDR2 SFDVKD. As DNA, the CDR3 is TGTGCCACCAGTGATCGCTCCGGGACACCTAAGAGTAACTATGGCTACACCTTC. This sequence encodes CATSDRSGTPKSNYGYTF.

The rearrangement joins TRBV14 to TRBJ2-5; D remains ambiguous. This CDR3 spans 13 amino acids. CDR1 is SGHDN, CDR2 FVKESK, per germline. V shed 1 base and J shed 2 bases, with 5 bases lying between them. CDR3: CASSQGAQETQYF. The DNA for the CDR3 is TGTGCCAGCAGCCAAGGGGCACAAGAGACCCAGTACTTC.

The J gene is TRBJ2-2, the V gene TRBV15; D unresolved. V was shortened by 0 bases and J by 0 bases, with 11 bases between the two germline ends. Germline V gives CDR1 LNHNV, CDR2 YYDKDF (reference sequence). The CDR3 length is 17 residues. The CDR3 loop reads CATSRDIAESNTGELFF. Here the CDR3 DNA reads TGTGCCACCAGCAGAGATATTGCAGAATCGAACACCGGGGAGCTGTTTTTT.

This chain joins TRBV28 and TRBJ1-2; perhaps TRBD1 as D (6 bases). Germline V gives CDR1 MDHEN, CDR2 SYDVKM. V dropped 10 bases and J dropped 5 bases, with 17 bases sitting between them. This CDR3 has 13 amino acids. CDR3 sequence reads: CATRGGATYGYTF. The DNA of the CDR3 is TGTGCCACCCGGGGGGGGGCCACGTATGGCTACACCTTC.

The chain is built from TRBV19 and TRBJ2-1, with 9 bases aligning to TRBD2. This CDR3 comprises 15 residues. Per germline, CDR1 LNHDA and CDR2 SQIVND (reference sequence). V shed 4 bases, J shed 1 base, and the junction held 2 bases outside the gene matches. The CDR3 region has the DNA TGTGCCAGTAGTAGCGGGGGGGGGTCCTACAATGAGCAGTTCTTC. Translated: CASSSGGGSYNEQFF. The variable domain in full, with the rest retrieved from reference TRBV19 and TRBJ2-1, is DGGITQSPKYLFRKEGQNVTLSCEQNLNHDAMYWYRQDPGQGLRLIYYSQIVNDFQKGDIAEGYSVSREKKESFPLTVTSAQKNPTAFYLCASSSGGGSYNEQFFGPGTRLTVL.

The genes are TRBV24-1 and TRBJ2-7; the match to TRBD2 covers 8 bases. Trimming at V came to 2 bases and at J to 4 bases, leaving 6 bases not matched to a gene. Germline V lookup: CDR1 KGHDR, CDR2 SFDVKD. The CDR3 has 15 amino acids. CDR3 nucleotide sequence: TGTGCCACCAGTGATTCGGGACTAGACGGATACGAGCAGTACTTC. Translation: CATSDSGLDGYEQYF.

The chain has TRBV18 and TRBJ1-5; D may be TRBD1 (5 bases). The CDR3 consists of 16 residues. Per germline, CDR1 KGHSH and CDR2 LQKENI. Trimming shortened V by 6 bases and J by 3 bases, and 18 bases separated the two germline ends. The chain's CDR3 is CASSLGQGSANQPQHF. The CDR3, as DNA: TGTGCCAGCTCCCTCGGCCAGGGTTCCGCCAATCAGCCCCAGCATTTT.

This chain uses TRBV14 with TRBJ1-1; perhaps TRBD1 as D (5 bases). Trimming removed 4 bases from V and 1 base from J, with 13 bases in between. CDR3 length: 15 residues. The germline gives CDR1 SGHDN, CDR2 FVKESK. The DNA of the CDR3 is TGTGCCAGCAGCCGTTCAGGGTTTGAGAACACTGAAGCTTTCTTT. Translation gives CASSRSGFENTEAFF.

The chain links TRBV19 to TRBJ1-4, with 7 bases identical to TRBD1. The J segment lost 5 bases and the V segment lost 6 bases, leaving 6 bases of the junction unmatched. This CDR3 spans 14 amino acids. The germline V gene has CDR1 LNHDA and CDR2 SQIVND (reference sequence). The chain's CDR3 is CASRFGRGNEKLFF. The DNA of the CDR3 is TGTGCCAGTAGATTCGGCAGGGGGAATGAAAAACTGTTTTTT.

This chain connects TRBV5-1 to TRBJ1-3; maybe TRBD1 (5 bases). Trimming stripped 3 bases from V and 0 bases from J, with 10 bases between. The CDR3 is 15 amino acids. From germline, CDR1 is SGHRS and CDR2 YFSETQ. Here the CDR3 reads CASSSGGSSGNTIYF. CDR3 in DNA: TGCGCCAGCAGCTCTGGGGGGAGCTCTGGAAACACCATATATTTT. The whole variable domain, filled in from reference TRBV5-1 and TRBJ1-3, reads KAGVTQTPRYLIKTRGQQVTLSCSPISGHRSVSWYQQTPGQGLQFLFEYFSETQRNKGNFPGRFSGRQFSNSRSEMNVSTLELGDSALYLCASSSGGSSGNTIYFGEGSWLTVV.

The chain couples TRBV27 to TRBJ2-1; perhaps TRBD1 as D (6 bases). Germline CDR1 is MNHEY and CDR2 is SMNVEV (reference sequence). The CDR3 is 13 amino acids. V lost 5 bases, J lost 6 bases, and 11 bases lay in between. The CDR3 DNA sequence: TGTGCCAGCAGTCTGGGGGCGGGCAATGAGCAGTTCTTC. It specifies CASSLGAGNEQFF.

The chain joins TRBV19 to TRBJ2-2; D unclear. Trimming stripped 5 bases from V and 7 bases from J, with 17 bases between. Germline V gives CDR1 LNHDA, CDR2 SQIVND (reference sequence). The CDR3 extends over 15 amino acids. The CDR3: CASSQNLQLVGELFF. DNA for the CDR3: TGTGCCAGTAGTCAAAACCTACAGTTGGTCGGGGAGCTGTTTTTT.

This clone was seen at least ten times. The chain employs TRBV4-1 and TRBJ2-2; 11 positions match TRBD2. Germline V gene sequence: CDR1 MGHRA, CDR2 YSYEKL. Losses at the gene ends were 1 base for V and 9 bases for J; bases not matched to a gene: 7. The length of the CDR3 is 16 residues. CDR3 protein: CASSQVLAGGLRELFF. The CDR3, as DNA: TGCGCCAGCAGCCAAGTTCTAGCGGGAGGTCTTAGGGAGCTGTTTTTT.

The chain links TRBV5-4 to TRBJ2-5; possible D gene TRBD2, 6 bases. The ends were cut back, 4 bases at V and 1 base at J, with 11 bases in the middle. The germline CDR1 and CDR2 sequences are SGHNT and YYREEE (reference sequence). The CDR3 consists of 14 residues. CDR3 sequence reads: CASSPGGIQETQYF. The CDR3 DNA follows: TGTGCCAGCAGCCCTGGGGGGATCCAAGAGACCCAGTACTTC.